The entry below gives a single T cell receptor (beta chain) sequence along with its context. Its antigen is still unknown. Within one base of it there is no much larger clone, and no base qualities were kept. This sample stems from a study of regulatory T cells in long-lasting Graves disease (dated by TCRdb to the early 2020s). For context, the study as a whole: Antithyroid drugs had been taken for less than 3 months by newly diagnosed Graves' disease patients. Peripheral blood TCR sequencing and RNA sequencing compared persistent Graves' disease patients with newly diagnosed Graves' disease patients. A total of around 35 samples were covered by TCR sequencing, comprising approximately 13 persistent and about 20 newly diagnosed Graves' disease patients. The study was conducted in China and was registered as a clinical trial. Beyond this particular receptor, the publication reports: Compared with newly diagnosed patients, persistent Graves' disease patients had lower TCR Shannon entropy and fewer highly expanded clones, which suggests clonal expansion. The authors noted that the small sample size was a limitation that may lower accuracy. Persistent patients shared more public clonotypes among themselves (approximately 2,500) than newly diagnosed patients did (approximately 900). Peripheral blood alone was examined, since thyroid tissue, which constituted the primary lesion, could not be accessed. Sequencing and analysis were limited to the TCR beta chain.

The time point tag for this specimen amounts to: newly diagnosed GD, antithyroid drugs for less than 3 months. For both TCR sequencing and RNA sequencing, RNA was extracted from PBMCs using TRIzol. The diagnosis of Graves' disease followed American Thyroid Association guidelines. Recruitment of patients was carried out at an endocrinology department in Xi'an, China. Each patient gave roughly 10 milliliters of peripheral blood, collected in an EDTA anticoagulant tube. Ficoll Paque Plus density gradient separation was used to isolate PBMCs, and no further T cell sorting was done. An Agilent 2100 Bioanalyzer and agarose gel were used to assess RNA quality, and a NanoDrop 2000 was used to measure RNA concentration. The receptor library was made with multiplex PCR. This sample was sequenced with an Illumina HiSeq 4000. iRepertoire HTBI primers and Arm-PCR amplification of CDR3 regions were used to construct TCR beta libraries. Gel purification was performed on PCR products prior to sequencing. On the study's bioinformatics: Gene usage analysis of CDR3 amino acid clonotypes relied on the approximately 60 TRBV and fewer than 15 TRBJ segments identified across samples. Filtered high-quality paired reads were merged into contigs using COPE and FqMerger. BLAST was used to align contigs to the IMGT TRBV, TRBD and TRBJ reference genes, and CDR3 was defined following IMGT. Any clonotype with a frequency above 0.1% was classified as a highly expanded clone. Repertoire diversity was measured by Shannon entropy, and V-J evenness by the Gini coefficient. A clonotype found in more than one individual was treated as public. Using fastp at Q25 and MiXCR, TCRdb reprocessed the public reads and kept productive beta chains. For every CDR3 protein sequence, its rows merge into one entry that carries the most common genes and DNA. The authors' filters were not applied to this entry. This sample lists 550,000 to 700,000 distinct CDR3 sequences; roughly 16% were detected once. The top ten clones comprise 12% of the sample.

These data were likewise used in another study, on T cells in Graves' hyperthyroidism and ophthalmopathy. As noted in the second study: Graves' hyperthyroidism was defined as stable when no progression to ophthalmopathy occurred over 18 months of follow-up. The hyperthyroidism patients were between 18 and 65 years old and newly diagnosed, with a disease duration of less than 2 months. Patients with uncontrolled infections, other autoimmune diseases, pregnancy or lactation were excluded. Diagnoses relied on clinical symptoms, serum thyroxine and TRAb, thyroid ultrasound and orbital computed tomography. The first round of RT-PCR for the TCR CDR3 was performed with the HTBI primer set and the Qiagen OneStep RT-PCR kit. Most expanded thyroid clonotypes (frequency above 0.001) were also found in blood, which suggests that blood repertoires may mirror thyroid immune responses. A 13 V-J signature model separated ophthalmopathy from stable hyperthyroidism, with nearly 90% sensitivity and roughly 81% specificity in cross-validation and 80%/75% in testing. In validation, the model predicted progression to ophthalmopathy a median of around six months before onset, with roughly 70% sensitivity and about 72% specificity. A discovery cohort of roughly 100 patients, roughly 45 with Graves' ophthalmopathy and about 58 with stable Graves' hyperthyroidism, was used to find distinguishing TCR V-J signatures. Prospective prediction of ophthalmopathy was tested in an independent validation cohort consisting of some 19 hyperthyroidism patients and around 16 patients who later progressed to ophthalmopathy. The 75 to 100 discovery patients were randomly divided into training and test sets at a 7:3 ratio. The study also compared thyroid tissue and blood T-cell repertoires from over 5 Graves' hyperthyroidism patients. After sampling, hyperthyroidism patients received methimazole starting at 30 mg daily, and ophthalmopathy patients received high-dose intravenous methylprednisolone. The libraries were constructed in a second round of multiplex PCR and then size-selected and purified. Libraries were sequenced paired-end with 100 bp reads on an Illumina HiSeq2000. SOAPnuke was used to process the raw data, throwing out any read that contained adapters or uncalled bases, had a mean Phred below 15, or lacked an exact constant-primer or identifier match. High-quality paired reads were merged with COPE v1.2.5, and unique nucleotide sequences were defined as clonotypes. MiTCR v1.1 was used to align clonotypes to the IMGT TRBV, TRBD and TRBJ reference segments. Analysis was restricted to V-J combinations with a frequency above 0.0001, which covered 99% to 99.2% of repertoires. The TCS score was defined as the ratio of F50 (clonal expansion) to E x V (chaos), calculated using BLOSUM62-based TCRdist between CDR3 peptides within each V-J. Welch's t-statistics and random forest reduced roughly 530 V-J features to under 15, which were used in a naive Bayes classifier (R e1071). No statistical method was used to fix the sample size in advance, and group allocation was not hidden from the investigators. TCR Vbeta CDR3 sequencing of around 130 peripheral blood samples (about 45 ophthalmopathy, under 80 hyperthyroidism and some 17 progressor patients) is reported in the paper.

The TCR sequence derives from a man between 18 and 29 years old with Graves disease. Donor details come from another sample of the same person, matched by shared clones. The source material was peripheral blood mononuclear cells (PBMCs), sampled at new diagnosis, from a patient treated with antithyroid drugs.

This receptor has the CDR3 CASSSFDRDVYEQYF. The sequenced DNA is TGTGCCAGCAGCTCCTTTGACAGGGATGTATACGAGCAGTACTTC. The receptor chain draws on TRBV5-7 and TRBJ2-7; a stretch of 7 junction bases matches TRBD1. TRBV5-7 has ORF status, its function being uncertain. Trimming removed 3 bases from V and 4 bases from J; the gene matches leave 10 bases unexplained. The CDR3 starts with the cysteine, ends with the phenylalanine, and has 15 residues. The CDR3 DNA has 45 bases and is translated from base 1.